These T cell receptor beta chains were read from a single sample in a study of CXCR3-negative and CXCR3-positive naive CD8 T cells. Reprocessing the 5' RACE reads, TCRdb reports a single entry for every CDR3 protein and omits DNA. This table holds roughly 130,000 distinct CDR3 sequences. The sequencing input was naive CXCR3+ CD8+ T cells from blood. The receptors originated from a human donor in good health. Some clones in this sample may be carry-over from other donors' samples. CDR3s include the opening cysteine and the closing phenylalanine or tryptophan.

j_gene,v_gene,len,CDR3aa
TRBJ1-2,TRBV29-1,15,CSVASGQGSNYGYTF
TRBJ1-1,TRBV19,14,CASSIDLWGLEAFF
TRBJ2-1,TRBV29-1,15,CSVDGPTSNSNEQFF
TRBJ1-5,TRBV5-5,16,CASSLTLGGGHQPQHF
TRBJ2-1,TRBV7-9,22,CASSLQAGTSRYDSSSYNEQFF
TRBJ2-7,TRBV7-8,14,CASSLGVPTYEQYF
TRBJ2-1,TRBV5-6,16,CASSPRWTASYNEQFF
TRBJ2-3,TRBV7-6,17,CASSLAAVVRPTDTQYF
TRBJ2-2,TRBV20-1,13,CSARQANTGELFF
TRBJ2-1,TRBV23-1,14,CASSPWTGTNEQFF
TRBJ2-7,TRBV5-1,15,CASSRPGRSSYEQYF
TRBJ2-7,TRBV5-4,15,CASSLWVLARNEQYF
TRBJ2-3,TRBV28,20,CASSFFRDRVDPHGTDTQYF
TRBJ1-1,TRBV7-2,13,CASSLVRVSEAFF
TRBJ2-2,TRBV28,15,CASSFPPSGGGELFF
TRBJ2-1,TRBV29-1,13,CSAERGDYNEQFF
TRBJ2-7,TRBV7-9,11,CASSGTPEQYF
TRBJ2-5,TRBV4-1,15,CASSSTAGDQETQYF
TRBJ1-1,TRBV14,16,CASSQDLGVVGTEAFF
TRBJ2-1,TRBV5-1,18,CASSFGLAGGPVEDEQFF
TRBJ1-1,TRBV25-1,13,CASQDSYGTEAFF
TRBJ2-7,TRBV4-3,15,CASSERGEGSYEQYF
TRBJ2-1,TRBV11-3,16,CASSSIADSSYNEQFF
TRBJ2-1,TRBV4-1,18,CASSQEQGLAGFDNEQFF
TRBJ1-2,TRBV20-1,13,CSAWDRVLSGYTF
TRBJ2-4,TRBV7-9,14,CASTDRGVKNIQYF
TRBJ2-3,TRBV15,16,CATSRDRDRVSDTQYF
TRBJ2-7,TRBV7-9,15,CASSFNGLLSHEQYF
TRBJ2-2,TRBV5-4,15,CATSRRSLGPGELFF
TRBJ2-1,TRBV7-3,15,CASSPWTQRGHEQFF
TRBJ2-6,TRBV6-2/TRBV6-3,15,CASSLQGSGANVLTF
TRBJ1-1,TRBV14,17,CASSQELPGHHLYEAFF
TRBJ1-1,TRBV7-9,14,CASTPPRGDTEAFF
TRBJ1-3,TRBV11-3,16,CASSSPPGTEGHTIYF
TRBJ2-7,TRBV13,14,CASSLAGIGGEQYF
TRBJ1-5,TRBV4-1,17,CASSQDTRVWSNQPQHF
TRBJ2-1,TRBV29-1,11,CSPAGPNEQFF
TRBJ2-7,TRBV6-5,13,CATLERASYEQYF
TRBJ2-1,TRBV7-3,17,CASSLTSGYDSYNEQFF
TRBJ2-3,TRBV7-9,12,CASRLGPNTQYF
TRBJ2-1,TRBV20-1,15,CSARDGLNPRNEQFF
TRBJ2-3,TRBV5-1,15,CASSLWETSTDTQYF
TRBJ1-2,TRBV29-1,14,CSVDGGSPNYGYTF
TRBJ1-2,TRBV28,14,CASSLLGPGYGYTF
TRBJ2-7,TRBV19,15,CASSIDGDIAYEQYF
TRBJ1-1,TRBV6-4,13,CASSREDWSEAFF
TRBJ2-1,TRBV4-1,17,CASSRAGTSGSYNEQFF
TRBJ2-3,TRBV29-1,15,CSAVGAGVVTDTQYF
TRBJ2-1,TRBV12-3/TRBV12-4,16,CASSLAVIAKYNEQFF
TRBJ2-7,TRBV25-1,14,CASSRTSEGLVQYF
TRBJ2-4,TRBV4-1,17,CASSQEWGGEAKNIQYF
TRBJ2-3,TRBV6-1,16,CASSEAASGSQDTQYF